Presented here are 19 T cell receptor beta chains from one specimen sequenced in a study of early T cells in non-severe SARS-CoV-2 infection. TCRdb processed the 5' RACE reads anew with MiXCR; each CDR3 protein has one entry. The table shows about 97,000 distinct CDR3 sequences, with 11% occurring only once. The sequenced sample was whole blood, obtained at baseline. The source is an adult who was a healthcare worker with PCR-confirmed SARS-CoV-2 infection or an uninfected control (not recorded which).

This rearrangement joins TRBV9 to TRBJ2-2; tentative D call: TRBD2 (5 bases). The germline gives CDR1 SGDLS, CDR2 YYNGEE. CDR3 length equals 15 residues. V was clipped by 0 bases and J by 2 bases, with 8 bases between them. CDR3 protein: CASSVAGINTGELFF. The CDR3 DNA is TGTGCCAGCAGCGTAGCGGGGATAAACACCGGGGAGCTGTTTTTT.

The rearrangement links TRBV20-1 to TRBJ2-7; 7 positions match TRBD1. The J segment lost 3 bases and the V segment lost 1 base, leaving 3 bases of the junction unmatched. CDR3 size: 13 residues. Germline V gene lookup returns CDR1 DFQATT and CDR2 SNEGSKA (reference sequence). The CDR3 bases are TGCAGTGCTAGAGGCGCAGGGGGCTACGAGCAGTACTTC. It codes for CSARGAGGYEQYF.

This clonotype has only a few counts. The rearrangement joins TRBV7-2 to TRBJ2-5; D ambiguous. CDR1 and CDR2 (germline): SGHTA, FQGNSA. The CDR3 runs to 11 residues. The V end lost 5 bases, the J end lost 5 bases, and 6 bases lay between the germline ends. The CDR3 loop is CASSRVETQYF. The DNA for the CDR3 is TGTGCCAGCAGCCGGGTGGAGACCCAGTACTTC.

In its sample, this clonotype was seen many times. This sequence joins TRBV7-2 and TRBJ2-7; 8 nucleotides align to TRBD1. The CDR3 covers 14 residues. V lost 2 bases, J lost 4 bases, and 4 bases stayed unmatched. Germline V gene lookup returns CDR1 SGHTA and CDR2 FQGNSA. For the CDR3, the DNA is TGTGCCAGCAGCTTAACAGGGGGTTGGTACGAGCAGTACTTC. Translation gives CASSLTGGWYEQYF.

This clonotype was counted at least ten times. This chain uses TRBV5-8 with TRBJ1-4; D is perhaps TRBD1 (5 bases). The V gene's germline CDR1 is SGHTS and CDR2 YDEGEE. The CDR3 loop spans 17 amino acids. V was pared by 0 bases and J by 7 bases, with 19 bases between. CDR3 bases: TGTGCCAGCAGCTTGGCCGGTAATCTGGGGGTTCGTGAAAAACTGTTTTTT. Amino acid sequence: CASSLAGNLGVREKLFF.

There are a few counts of this clonotype. This sequence joins TRBV12-3 or TRBV12-4 and TRBJ1-1; possibly TRBD1 for D (5 bases). The CDR3 extends over 14 amino acids. V lost 3 bases and J lost 10, with 18 bases in between. The CDR3 loop reads CASSFGAAGSLAFF. The CDR3 region has the DNA TGTGCCAGCAGTTTCGGGGCGGCAGGATCTCTAGCTTTCTTT.

This clonotype was seen only a few times. The chain uses TRBV7-3 and TRBJ1-1; TRBD1 aligns across 9 bases. Per the germline V gene, CDR1 is SGHTA and CDR2 is FQGTGA. After removal of 5 bases from V and 5 bases from J, the junction contained 6 bases not matched to a gene. CDR3 length equals 14 residues. The CDR3: CASSATGGETEAFF. CDR3 DNA: TGTGCCAGCAGCGCTACAGGGGGCGAAACTGAAGCTTTCTTT.

This clonotype has a handful of counts. The chain combines TRBV27 with TRBJ2-7, with a possible D match to TRBD2 (5 bases). Germline V CDR1 and CDR2: MNHEY, SMNVEV (reference sequence). Trimming pared 5 bases from V and 1 base from J, leaving 15 bases between. This CDR3 spans 15 amino acids. CDR3 loop: CASSPSRSSSYEQYF. DNA of the CDR3: TGTGCCAGCAGTCCTAGCCGGAGTTCGTCCTACGAGCAGTACTTC.

This clonotype was seen many times. The chain employs TRBV3-1 and TRBJ2-5, with D perhaps matching TRBD1 (5 bases). Per the germline V gene, CDR1 is LGHDT and CDR2 is YNNKEL (reference sequence). Between the trimmed V and J ends, which lost 2 bases and 4 bases, there was a span of 5 bases. The CDR3 sequence is 12 residues long. The CDR3 loop is CASSQRGETQYF. Written as DNA, the CDR3 is TGTGCCAGCAGCCAAAGGGGAGAGACCCAGTACTTC.

This clonotype has just a few counts. The CDR3, as DNA: TGTGCCAGCAGCCCCTCGGTTGTGGGGGGGATCACAGATACGCAGTATTTT. The encoded protein is CASSPSVVGGITDTQYF. The chain links TRBV4-2 to TRBJ2-3, with 7 bases matching TRBD2. Germline CDR1 reads LGHNA; CDR2 reads YNFKEQ. V dropped 4 bases and J dropped 2; count of bases not matched to a gene: 12. There are 17 residues in the CDR3.

The CDR3 DNA reads TGTGCCAGCAGCTTAGACAGGGGATCTCTCTCTGGAAACACCATATATTTT. Translated: CASSLDRGSLSGNTIYF. The rearrangement links TRBV7-6 to TRBJ1-3; 7 nucleotides agree with TRBD1. Germline V gene sequence: CDR1 SGHVS, CDR2 FNYEAQ. Unmatched junction bases numbered 6, after V lost 1 base and J lost 0 bases. The CDR3 extends over 17 amino acids.

The V and J genes are TRBV6-1 and TRBJ2-7; 7 nucleotides line up with TRBD1. Germline V gene data show CDR1 as MNHNS and CDR2 as SASEGT. V lost 7 bases and J lost 1; bases outside the gene matches: 13. The CDR3 is 16 residues long. CDR3 DNA sequence: TGTGCCAGCAACCCGCAGAACAGGGGCCAGTCCTACGAGCAGTACTTC. It encodes CASNPQNRGQSYEQYF.

This clonotype was counted ten times or more. One junction end disagrees with the germline gene, perhaps due to a read error. V and J are TRBV7-8 and TRBJ2-3; 12 bases match TRBD1. This CDR3 spans 15 amino acids. Looked up from germline, CDR1 is SGHVS and CDR2 is FQNEAQ. CDR3 nucleotides: TGTGCCAGCAGCCCGGGACAGGGGGCCTCAGATACGCAATATTTT. This gives the protein CASSPGQGASDTQYF.

This clonotype was picked up a small number of times. The chain recombines TRBV12-3 or TRBV12-4 with TRBJ2-1, with 7 bases fitting TRBD2. This CDR3 comprises 16 residues. The ends lost 4 bases at V and 5 bases at J; junction bases unmatched: 11. As DNA, the CDR3 is TGTGCCAGCAGTTCCTACGAGCGGGGCATACACAATGAGCAGTTCTTC. Protein product: CASSSYERGIHNEQFF.

In DNA form, the CDR3 reads TGTGCCAGCAGCCCGAGATTAAGGGATGGCTATGGCTACACCTTC. Translated: CASSPRLRDGYGYTF. V and J are TRBV3-1 and TRBJ1-2; D not resolved. Germline values: CDR1 LGHDT, CDR2 YNNKEL (reference sequence). The CDR3 extends over 15 amino acids. The V and J ends lost 4 bases and 4 bases respectively, with 16 bases between them.

This clonotype was seen only a few times. The rearrangement uses TRBV2 and TRBJ1-6; D gene ambiguous. Trimming took off 7 bases at V and 7 bases at J, with 14 bases between the two ends. The CDR3 length is 14 residues. Looked up from germline, CDR1 is SNHLY and CDR2 is FYNNEI. CDR3 DNA: TGTGCCAGCAATGTCCCCCCGAACAATTCACCCCTCCACTTT. Protein sequence: CASNVPPNNSPLHF.

This clonotype was observed a few times. The chain carries TRBV7-3 and TRBJ2-4; no definite D call. Germline-derived CDR1 and CDR2 are SGHTA and FQGTGA. Trimming stripped 0 bases from V and 0 bases from J, with 0 bases between. The CDR3 is made up of 13 amino acids. The CDR3 sequence: CASSLTAKNIQYF. As DNA, the CDR3 is TGTGCCAGCAGCTTAACAGCCAAAAACATTCAGTACTTC.

The rearrangement links TRBV24-1 to TRBJ1-4; D gene ambiguous. This CDR3 contains 13 residues. V lost 0 bases, J lost 8 bases, and 6 bases lay in between. Per the germline V gene, CDR1 is KGHDR and CDR2 is SFDVKD. CDR3 protein: CATSDLNGEKLFF. CDR3 bases: TGTGCCACCAGTGATTTGAACGGGGAAAAACTGTTTTTT.

V usage is TRBV10-3 and J usage is TRBJ2-1; D gene ambiguous. CDR1 and CDR2 (germline): ENHRY, SYGVKD. Trimming removed 4 bases from V and 5 bases from J, with 9 bases in between. CDR3 length: 13 amino acids. The CDR3 spells CAISGGKDNEQFF. For the CDR3, the DNA is TGTGCCATCAGTGGGGGTAAGGACAATGAGCAGTTCTTC.